This TCR beta chain was found in a study of beta chain features in type 1 diabetes. Study details: Examination of sorted cells across all samples involved around 98 million cells.

The V gene's germline CDR1 is SGDLS and CDR2 YYNGEE. The CDR3 covers 14 residues. The V gene lost 3 bases and the J gene lost 1 base, with 10 bases spanning the gap. In the case of this clone: Its antigen remains unidentified.

Reverse transcription of all isolated RNA meant that expressed TCRB transcripts were sequenced. Produced via immunoSEQ multiplex PCR; TCRdb's table is partial and in-frame only. The sample has fewer than 500,000 clones; approximately 14% are singletons. The study, taken as a whole, reports: PCR might preferentially amplify shorter templates, equally in patients and controls. Shortening that was moderate but significant affected the TCRB CDR3s of Type 1 diabetes patients in all four CD4+ subsets.

The V call is TRBV9, the J call TRBJ1-1; D gene ambiguous. The sample taken for sequencing was naive CD4+ T cells from blood. The TCR sequence derives from a man aged 25 to 40 in good health. The CDR3 is CASSAGRRNTEAFF. The DNA for the CDR3 is TGTGCCAGCAGCGCCGGACGCAGGAACACTGAAGCTTTCTTT.